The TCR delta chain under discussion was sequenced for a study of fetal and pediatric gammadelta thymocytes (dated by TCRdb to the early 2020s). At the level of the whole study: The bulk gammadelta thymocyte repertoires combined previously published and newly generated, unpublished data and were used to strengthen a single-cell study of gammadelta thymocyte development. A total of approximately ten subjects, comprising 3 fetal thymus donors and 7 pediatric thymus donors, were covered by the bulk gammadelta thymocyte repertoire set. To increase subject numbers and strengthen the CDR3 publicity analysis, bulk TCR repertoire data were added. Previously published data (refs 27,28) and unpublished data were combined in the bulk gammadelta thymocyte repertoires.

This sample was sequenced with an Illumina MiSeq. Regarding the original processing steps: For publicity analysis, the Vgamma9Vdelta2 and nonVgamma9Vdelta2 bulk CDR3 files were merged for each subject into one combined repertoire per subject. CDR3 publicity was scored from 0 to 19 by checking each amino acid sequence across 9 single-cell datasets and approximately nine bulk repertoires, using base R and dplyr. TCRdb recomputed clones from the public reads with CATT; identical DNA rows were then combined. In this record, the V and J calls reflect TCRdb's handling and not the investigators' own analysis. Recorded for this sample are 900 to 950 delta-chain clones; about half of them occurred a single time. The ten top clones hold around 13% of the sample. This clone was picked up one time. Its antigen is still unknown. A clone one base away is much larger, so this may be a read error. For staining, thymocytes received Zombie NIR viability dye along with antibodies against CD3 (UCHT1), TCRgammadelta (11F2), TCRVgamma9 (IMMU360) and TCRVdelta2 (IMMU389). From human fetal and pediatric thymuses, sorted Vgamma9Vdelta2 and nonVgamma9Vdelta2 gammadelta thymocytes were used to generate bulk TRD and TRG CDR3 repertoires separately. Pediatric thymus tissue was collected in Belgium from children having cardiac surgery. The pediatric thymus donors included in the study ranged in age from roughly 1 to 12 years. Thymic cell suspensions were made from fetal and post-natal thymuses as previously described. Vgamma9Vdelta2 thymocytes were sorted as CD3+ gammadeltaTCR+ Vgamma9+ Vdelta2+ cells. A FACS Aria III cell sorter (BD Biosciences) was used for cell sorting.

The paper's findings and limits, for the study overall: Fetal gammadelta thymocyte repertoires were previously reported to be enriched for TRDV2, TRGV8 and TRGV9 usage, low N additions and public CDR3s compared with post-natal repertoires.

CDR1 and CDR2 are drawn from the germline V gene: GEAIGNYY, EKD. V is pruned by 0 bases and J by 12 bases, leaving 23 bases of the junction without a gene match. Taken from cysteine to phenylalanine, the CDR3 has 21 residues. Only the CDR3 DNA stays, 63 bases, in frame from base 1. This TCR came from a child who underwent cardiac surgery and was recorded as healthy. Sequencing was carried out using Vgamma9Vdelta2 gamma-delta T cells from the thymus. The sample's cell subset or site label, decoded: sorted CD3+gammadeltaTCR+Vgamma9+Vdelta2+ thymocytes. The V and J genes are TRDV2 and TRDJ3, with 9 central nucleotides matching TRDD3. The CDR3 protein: CACDTAELWGIRSKGIRQMFF. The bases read TGTGCCTGTGACACCGCCGAACTCTGGGGGATCCGGAGTAAAGGGATCCGACAGATGTTTTTC.